These 4 T cell receptor beta chains were all obtained from the same sample, sequenced in a study of T cells in Graves' hyperthyroidism and ophthalmopathy. Regions amplified from RNA transcripts were the TCR beta CDR3 regions. Researchers ran a first-round RT-PCR on the TCR CDR3 using the HTBI primer set. MiXCR was run by TCRdb on the multiplex PCR reads, yielding one entry per CDR3 protein. The table includes some 510,000 distinct CDR3 sequences, less than 25% detected once. The sequenced sample consisted of blood. The receptors were gathered from a man in his late teens or twenties with Graves' hyperthyroidism.

Concerning this clonotype itself: At one of its ends the junction is not consistent with the germline gene, which may arise from a read error. The chain recombines TRBV6-5 with TRBJ1-2, with TRBD1 identical over 8 bases. The CDR3 contains 13 residues. Germline CDR1 reads MNHEY; CDR2 reads SVGAGI. CDR3 sequence reads: CASSDSDRDGYTF. Written as DNA, the CDR3 is TGTGCCAGCAGTGACTCGGACAGGGATGGCTACACCTTC.

With respect to this clonotype: The germline gene is not matched at one end of the junction; a read error may be the cause. The chain carries TRBV6-1 and TRBJ2-7, with D unresolved. Germline V gene sequence: CDR1 MNHNS, CDR2 SASEGT. The CDR3 is 12 amino acids. CDR3 nucleotides: TGTGCCAGCAGCCTAGGCAGCTACGATCAGTACTTC. Residues: CASSLGSYDQYF.

This clonotype was picked up many times. CDR3 nucleotide sequence: TGTGCCAGCAGTTACTCCGCAGCTAACTATGGCTACACCTTC. Protein: CASSYSAANYGYTF. This chain connects TRBV6-5 to TRBJ1-2; D is undetermined. V lost 0 bases and J 0 bases, leaving 5 bases between the germline ends. Germline V gene sequence: CDR1 MNHEY, CDR2 SVGAGI. The CDR3 consists of 14 residues.

This clonotype was seen many times. The rearrangement uses TRBV4-1 and TRBJ2-7, with 10 bases lining up with TRBD2. The germline V gene encodes CDR1 MGHRA and CDR2 YSYEKL. V was pared by 1 base and J by 3 bases, with 6 bases of the junction left unmatched. The CDR3 totals 16 residues. CDR3 in amino acids: CASSQVDPSGGYEQYF. CDR3 DNA: TGCGCCAGCAGCCAAGTGGATCCTAGCGGGGGCTACGAGCAGTACTTC.